This T cell receptor beta chain was retrieved from a study of shared clonotypes between healthy human individuals. Produced via immunoSEQ multiplex PCR; TCRdb's table is partial and in-frame only. This table has over a million clones, roughly 96% appearing once. Germline lookup yields CDR1 KGHSH and CDR2 LQKENI. The CDR3 consists of 18 residues. V lost 2 bases to trimming and J lost 4 bases; unmatched junction nucleotides: 8. Those who donated, Caucasian adults without exception, all lived in Nashville, Tennessee. This clonotype was sampled from a man under 40 in good health. The chain combines TRBV18 with TRBJ2-2, with 12 positions matching TRBD2. Material for sequencing was naive CD4+ T cells sorted from blood. Described subset: CD45RA+ positively selected. The CDR3, as DNA: TGTGCCAGCTCACCAAGGCTAGCGGGAGGGCGAAGCACCGGGGAGCTGTTTTTT. It yields the protein CASSPRLAGGRSTGELFF.